This TCR beta chain derives from a study of blood T cell repertoires in COVID-19. This clone was detected a few times. This CDR3 has 14 residues. CDR1 and CDR2 from the germline V gene are LNHDA and SQIVND (reference sequence). Trimming left V 3 bases short and J 0 bases short, with 5 bases between. Here immunoSEQ multiplex PCR was the method, and the copy in TCRdb shows in-frame clones only, minus some. Among a few hundred thousand clones listed, just over 85% were seen once. The specimen was peripheral blood. The chain uses TRBV19 and TRBJ2-2, with D perhaps TRBD2 (5 bases). The clonotype comes from a man aged 45-65 years with acute or convalescent COVID-19. The CDR3 DNA follows: TGTGCCAGTAGTATCGGGACGAACACCGGGGAGCTGTTTTTT. This encodes CASSIGTNTGELFF.